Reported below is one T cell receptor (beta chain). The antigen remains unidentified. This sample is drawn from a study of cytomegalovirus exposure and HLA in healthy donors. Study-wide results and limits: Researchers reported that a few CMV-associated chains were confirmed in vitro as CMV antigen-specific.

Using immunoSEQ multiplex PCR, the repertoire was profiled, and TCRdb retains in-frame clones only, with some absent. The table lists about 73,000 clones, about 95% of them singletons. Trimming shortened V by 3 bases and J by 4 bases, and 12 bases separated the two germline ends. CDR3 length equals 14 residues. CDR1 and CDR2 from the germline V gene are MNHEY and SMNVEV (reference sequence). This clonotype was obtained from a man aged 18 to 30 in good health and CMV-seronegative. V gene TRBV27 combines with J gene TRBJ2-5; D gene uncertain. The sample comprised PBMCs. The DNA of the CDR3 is TGTGCCAGCAGTTTTGGCGACCCGGGAGAGACCCAGTACTTC. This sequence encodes CASSFGDPGETQYF.